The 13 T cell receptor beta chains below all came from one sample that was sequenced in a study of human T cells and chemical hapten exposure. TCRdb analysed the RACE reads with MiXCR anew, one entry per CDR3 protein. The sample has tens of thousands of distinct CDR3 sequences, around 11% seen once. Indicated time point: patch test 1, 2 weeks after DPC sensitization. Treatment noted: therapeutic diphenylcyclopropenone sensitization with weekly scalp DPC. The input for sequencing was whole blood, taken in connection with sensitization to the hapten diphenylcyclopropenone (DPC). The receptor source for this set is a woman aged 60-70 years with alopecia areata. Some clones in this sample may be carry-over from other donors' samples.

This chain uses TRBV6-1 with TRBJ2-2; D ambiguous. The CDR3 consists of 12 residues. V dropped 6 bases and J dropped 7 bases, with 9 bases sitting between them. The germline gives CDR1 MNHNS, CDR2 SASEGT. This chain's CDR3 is CASSAPYGELFF. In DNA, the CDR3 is TGTGCCAGCAGCGCCCCGTACGGGGAGCTGTTTTTT.

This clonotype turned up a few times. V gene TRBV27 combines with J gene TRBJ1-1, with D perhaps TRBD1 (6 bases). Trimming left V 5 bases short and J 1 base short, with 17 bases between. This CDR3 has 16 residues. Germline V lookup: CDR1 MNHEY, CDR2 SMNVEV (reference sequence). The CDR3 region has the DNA TGTGCCAGCAGTCCGGGGGCTCTCAAGAGGAACACTGAAGCTTTCTTT. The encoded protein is CASSPGALKRNTEAFF.

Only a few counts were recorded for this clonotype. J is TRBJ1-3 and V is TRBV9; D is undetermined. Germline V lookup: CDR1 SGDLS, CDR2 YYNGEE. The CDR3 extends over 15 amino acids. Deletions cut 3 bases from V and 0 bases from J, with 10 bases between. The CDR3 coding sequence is TGTGCCAGCAGCGAGGGATTAGTCTCTGGAAACACCATATATTTT. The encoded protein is CASSEGLVSGNTIYF.

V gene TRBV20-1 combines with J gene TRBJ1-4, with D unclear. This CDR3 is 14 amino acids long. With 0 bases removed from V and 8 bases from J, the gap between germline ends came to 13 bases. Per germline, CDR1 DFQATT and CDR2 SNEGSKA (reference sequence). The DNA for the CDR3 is TGCAGTGCTAGAGATATAGGTCCGGGGGAAAAACTGTTTTTT. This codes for CSARDIGPGEKLFF.

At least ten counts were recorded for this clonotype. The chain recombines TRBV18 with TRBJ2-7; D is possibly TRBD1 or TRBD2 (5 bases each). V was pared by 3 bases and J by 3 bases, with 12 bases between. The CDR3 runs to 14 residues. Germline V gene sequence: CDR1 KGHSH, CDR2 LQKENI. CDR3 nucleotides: TGTGCCAGCTCACCGACTGAGGGGAGCTACGAGCAGTACTTC. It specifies CASSPTEGSYEQYF.

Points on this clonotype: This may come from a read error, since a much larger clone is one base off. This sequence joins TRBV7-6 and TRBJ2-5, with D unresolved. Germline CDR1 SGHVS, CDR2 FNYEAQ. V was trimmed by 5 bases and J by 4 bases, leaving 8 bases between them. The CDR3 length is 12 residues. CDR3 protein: CASSPHRETQYF. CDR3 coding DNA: TGTGCCAGCAGCCCACACCGAGAGACCCAGTACTTC.

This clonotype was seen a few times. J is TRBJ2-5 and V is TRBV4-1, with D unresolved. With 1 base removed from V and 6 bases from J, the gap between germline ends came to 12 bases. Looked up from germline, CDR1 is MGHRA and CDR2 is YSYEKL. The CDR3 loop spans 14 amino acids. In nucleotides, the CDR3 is TGCGCCAGCAGCCAAGGTCTAACGACTCAGACCCAGTACTTC. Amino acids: CASSQGLTTQTQYF.

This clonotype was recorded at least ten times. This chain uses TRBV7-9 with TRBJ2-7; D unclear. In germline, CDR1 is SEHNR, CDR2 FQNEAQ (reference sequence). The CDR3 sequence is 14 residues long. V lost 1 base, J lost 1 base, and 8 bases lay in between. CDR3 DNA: TGTGCCAGCAGCTTAGGGGCAGATTCCTACGAGCAGTACTTC. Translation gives CASSLGADSYEQYF.

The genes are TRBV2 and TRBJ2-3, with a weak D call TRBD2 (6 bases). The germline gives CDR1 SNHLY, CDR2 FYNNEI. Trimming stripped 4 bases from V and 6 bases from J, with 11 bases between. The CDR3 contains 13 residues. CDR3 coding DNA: TGTGCCAGCAGTGGGGGGGAAGCTGATACGCAGTATTTT. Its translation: CASSGGEADTQYF.

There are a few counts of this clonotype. CDR3 amino acids: CATSRDLVDRPYGYTF. The CDR3 DNA is TGTGCCACCAGCAGAGATCTGGTAGACAGACCCTATGGCTACACCTTC. The chain uses TRBV15 and TRBJ1-2, with a possible D match to TRBD1 (5 bases). V was pared by 0 bases and J by 4 bases, with 15 bases between. CDR1 and CDR2 (germline): LNHNV, YYDKDF (reference sequence). The CDR3 length is 16 residues.

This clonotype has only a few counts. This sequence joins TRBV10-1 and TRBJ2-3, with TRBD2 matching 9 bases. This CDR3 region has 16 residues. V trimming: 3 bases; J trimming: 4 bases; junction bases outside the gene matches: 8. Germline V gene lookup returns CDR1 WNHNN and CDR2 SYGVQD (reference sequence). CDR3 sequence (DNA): TGCGCCAGCAGTGAAGAAGGGCGGGGGGGCCCAGATACGCAGTATTTT. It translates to CASSEEGRGGPDTQYF.

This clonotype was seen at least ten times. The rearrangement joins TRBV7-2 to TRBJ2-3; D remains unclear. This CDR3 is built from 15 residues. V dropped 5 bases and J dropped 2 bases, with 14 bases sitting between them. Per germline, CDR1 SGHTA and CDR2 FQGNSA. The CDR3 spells CASSNTGLNTDTQYF. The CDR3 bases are TGTGCCAGCAGCAATACCGGGTTAAACACAGATACGCAGTATTTT.

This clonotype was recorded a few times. The CDR3 here is CASSYRGFRTDTQYF. DNA of the CDR3: TGTGCCAGCAGTTACAGAGGGTTTCGCACAGATACGCAGTATTTT. The rearrangement joins TRBV6-5 to TRBJ2-3; D may be TRBD2 (5 bases). Germline loops: CDR1 MNHEY, CDR2 SVGAGI. Trimming took off 2 bases at V and 1 base at J, with 10 bases between the two ends. The CDR3 length is 15 residues.